These 28 T cell receptor beta chains came from one sample sequenced in a study of T-cell memory formation after mild COVID-19. TCRdb ran MiXCR on the 5' RACE reads and lists one entry per CDR3 protein. The data contain under 400,000 distinct CDR3 sequences, 25% to 30% of them seen just once; the ten biggest clones take up 13%. Source material: PBMCs or a T cell subset sorted from them (not recorded which). The origin of the receptors is an adult woman who had mild COVID-19 (a few samples of this study predate the infection). Cell type and time point are not known.

This clonotype was detected a few times. The J gene is TRBJ2-5, the V gene TRBV12-3 or TRBV12-4; the match to TRBD2 covers 12 bases. The CDR3 runs 15 residues. J lost 3 bases, V lost 6 bases, and 5 bases had no gene match. The CDR3 DNA reads as TGTGCCAGCAGGCGAACTAGCGGGGGGAAAGAGACCCAGTACTTC. Translating gives CASRRTSGGKETQYF.

The chain joins TRBV12-3 or TRBV12-4 to TRBJ2-3; 10 positions agree with TRBD1. The CDR3 contains 15 residues. Trimming removed 3 bases from V and 3 bases from J; junction bases left unmatched: 3. The CDR3 sequence: CASSFDRGPTDTQYF. In DNA, the CDR3 is TGTGCCAGCAGTTTTGACAGGGGGCCGACAGATACGCAGTATTTT.

This clonotype was observed a few times. The CDR3 DNA reads TGCAGTGCTGGGGACAGCGACGAGGCCTACGAGCAGTACTTC. Its protein is CSAGDSDEAYEQYF. The chain carries TRBV20-1 and TRBJ2-7, with TRBD1 identical over 7 bases. V shed 5 bases and J 2 bases; nucleotides not matched to a gene: 9. Germline V gene lookup returns CDR1 DFQATT and CDR2 SNEGSKA (reference sequence). This CDR3 spans 14 amino acids.

V and J are TRBV9 and TRBJ2-7; D is possibly TRBD1 (6 bases). CDR1 and CDR2 (germline): SGDLS, YYNGEE. Trimming shortened V by 5 bases and J by 5 bases, and 14 bases separated the two germline ends. CDR3 length: 13 amino acids. The DNA for the CDR3 is TGTGCCAGCAGTCAAAACGCAGGGGACGAGCAGTACTTC. Protein: CASSQNAGDEQYF.

The CDR3 spells CASRGSLMNTEAFF. The CDR3 nucleotides read TGTGCCAGCAGGGGCAGCCTGATGAACACTGAAGCTTTCTTT. V is TRBV2 and J is TRBJ1-1; D call uncertain. Deletions cut 6 bases from V and 0 bases from J, with 11 bases between. Germline V gene lookup returns CDR1 SNHLY and CDR2 FYNNEI. The CDR3 has 14 amino acids. The full variable domain, rest sourced from reference TRBV2 and TRBJ1-1, is EPEVTQTPSHQVTQMGQEVILRCVPISNHLYFYWYRQILGQKVEFLVSFYNNEISEKSEIFDDQFSVERPDGSNFTLKIRSTKLEDSAMYFCASRGSLMNTEAFFGQGTRLTVV.

This clonotype was found a few times. The chain carries TRBV28 and TRBJ2-7, with D tentatively TRBD2 (6 bases). The germline V gene has CDR1 MDHEN and CDR2 SYDVKM. V gave up 0 bases and J gave up 1 base, with 10 bases separating them. This CDR3 has 15 residues. In nucleotides, the CDR3 is TGTGCCAGCAGTTTATGGGGGGACTGGTCCTACGAGCAGTACTTC. Protein sequence: CASSLWGDWSYEQYF.

V gene TRBV20-1 combines with J gene TRBJ2-5; unclear D gene. This CDR3 is built from 13 residues. CDR1 and CDR2 from the germline V gene are DFQATT and SNEGSKA (reference sequence). Deletions cut 3 bases from V and 1 base from J, with 9 bases between. CDR3 nucleotide sequence: TGCAGTGCTAGGGGCCCCGGCCAAGAGACCCAGTACTTC. Amino acid sequence: CSARGPGQETQYF.

The gene calls are TRBV25-1 and TRBJ2-7; weak D call: TRBD2 (6 bases). The CDR3 totals 15 residues. V was shortened by 4 bases and J by 3 bases, with 16 bases between the two germline ends. The V gene's germline CDR1 is MGHDK and CDR2 SYGVNS. This chain's CDR3 is CASSGPTRRGYEQYF. The CDR3 DNA follows: TGTGCCAGCAGTGGGCCTACGAGGCGGGGCTACGAGCAGTACTTC.

The chain is built from TRBV29-1 and TRBJ2-7; the match to TRBD2 covers 14 bases. The trim removed 6 bases at V and 2 bases at J, leaving 12 bases unmatched. Per germline, CDR1 SQVTM and CDR2 ANQGSEA. The CDR3 is 17 residues long. CDR3 DNA: TGCAGCGTATCCGGGACTAGCGGGGGCCTGGGGACCTACGAGCAGTACTTC. It translates to CSVSGTSGGLGTYEQYF.

This clonotype occurred many times. V usage is TRBV15 and J usage is TRBJ2-1, with D perhaps matching TRBD2 (6 bases). This CDR3 has 19 residues. Trimming removed 0 bases from V and 6 bases from J, with 24 bases in between. Germline lookup yields CDR1 LNHNV and CDR2 YYDKDF (reference sequence). CDR3 DNA: TGTGCCACCAGCAGAGAACCCCCGTTTTTACTCGCGGGACGCAATGAGCAGTTCTTC. Its translation is CATSREPPFLLAGRNEQFF.

The CDR3 spells CSVQPGVNYEQYF. The CDR3 nucleotides are TGCAGTGTGCAGCCAGGGGTCAACTACGAGCAGTACTTC. V usage is TRBV20-1 and J usage is TRBJ2-7; TRBD1 is a possible D gene (6 bases). Germline V gene data show CDR1 as DFQATT and CDR2 as SNEGSKA (reference sequence). With 7 bases removed from V and 3 bases from J, the gap between germline ends came to 16 bases. The CDR3 covers 13 residues.

The genes are TRBV15 and TRBJ2-1; D gene ambiguous. Germline V gene sequence: CDR1 LNHNV, CDR2 YYDKDF (reference sequence). The CDR3 sequence is 14 residues long. Trimming pared 3 bases from V and 4 bases from J, leaving 10 bases between. The CDR3 reads CATSSKGAYNEQFF. The CDR3 region has the DNA TGTGCCACCAGCAGTAAAGGAGCTTACAATGAGCAGTTCTTC.

This clonotype was counted between two and nine times. This chain uses TRBV7-9 with TRBJ1-1; a weak D match, TRBD1 (6 bases). The ends were cut back, 5 bases at V and 4 bases at J, with 14 bases in the middle. Germline CDR1 SEHNR, CDR2 FQNEAQ (reference sequence). This CDR3 region has 14 residues. The CDR3: CASSRDTGSTEAFF. The CDR3 coding sequence is TGTGCCAGCAGCCGAGATACAGGGTCCACTGAAGCTTTCTTT.

This clonotype was counted between two and nine times. The chain carries TRBV30 and TRBJ1-4; 12 bases match TRBD1. V trimming: 5 bases; J trimming: 9 bases; junction bases outside the gene matches: 4. The CDR3 extends over 13 amino acids. Germline V gene lookup returns CDR1 GTSNPN and CDR2 SVGIG (reference sequence). CDR3 DNA sequence: TGTGCCTGGTCGGGACAGGGGGCACAAAAACTGTTTTTT. Its translation: CAWSGQGAQKLFF.

The chain employs TRBV7-2 and TRBJ2-3, with D tentatively TRBD2 (5 bases). The germline V gene has CDR1 SGHTA and CDR2 FQGNSA. V was cut by 6 bases and J by 4 bases, with 14 bases left in between. This CDR3 is 14 amino acids long. The CDR3 spells CASRPAGLPDTQYF. CDR3 sequence (DNA): TGTGCCAGCAGACCTGCTGGACTTCCAGATACGCAGTATTTT.

The chain carries TRBV4-1 and TRBJ2-7; 8 nucleotides align to TRBD2. Trimming took 4 bases from V and 7 from J; bases not matched to a gene: 12. CDR3 length: 15 residues. The germline CDR1 and CDR2 sequences are MGHRA and YSYEKL. CDR3 amino acids: CASSRGSGLAQEQYF. For the CDR3, the DNA is TGCGCCAGCAGCCGGGGGTCCGGACTAGCACAAGAGCAGTACTTC.

This clonotype was detected many times. The V gene is TRBV11-3, the J gene TRBJ2-1, with 7 bases lining up with TRBD2. The V and J ends lost 2 bases and 1 base, in that order; junction bases with no gene match: 2. The CDR3 consists of 15 residues. Germline V lookup: CDR1 SGHNT, CDR2 YENEEA. Written as DNA, the CDR3 is TGTGCCAGCAGCTTACAAGCGGGATCCTACAATGAGCAGTTCTTC. Translated: CASSLQAGSYNEQFF.

This clonotype was counted only a few times. This chain links TRBV20-1 with TRBJ2-1; 11 bases agree with TRBD2. CDR1 DFQATT and CDR2 SNEGSKA come from the germline V gene (reference sequence). Trimming took 4 bases from V and 5 from J; bases not matched to a gene: 4. The CDR3 is 14 residues long. CDR3 in DNA: TGCAGTGCTAAGGGACTAGCGGACAACAATGAGCAGTTCTTC. Translated, it gives CSAKGLADNNEQFF.

This clonotype was observed a handful of times. The chain links TRBV12-3 or TRBV12-4 to TRBJ2-1; tentative D call: TRBD2 (6 bases). The CDR3 covers 19 residues. The V end was cut by 2 bases, the J end by 1 base, with 21 bases between. CDR3 sequence (DNA): TGTGCCAGCAGTTTACGGGATTGGCAGGAGGGCCCATCCTACAATGAGCAGTTCTTC. Encoded protein: CASSLRDWQEGPSYNEQFF.

The chain couples TRBV9 to TRBJ2-7; no clear D gene. The CDR3 totals 13 residues. V lost 4 bases and J 2 bases, leaving 10 bases between the germline ends. In germline, CDR1 is SGDLS, CDR2 YYNGEE. CDR3: CASSNDGPYEQYF. Here the CDR3 DNA reads TGTGCCAGCAGCAACGACGGCCCCTACGAGCAGTACTTC.

The gene calls are TRBV3-1 and TRBJ1-5, with TRBD1 as a possible D gene (6 bases). Trimming cost V 0 bases and J 1 base, with 13 bases left between them. This CDR3 has 17 residues. The germline CDR1 and CDR2 sequences are LGHDT and YNNKEL (reference sequence). CDR3 nucleotide sequence: TGTGCCAGCAGCCAAGATAAGGGGGGGCTAAGCAATCAGCCCCAGCATTTT. Translating gives CASSQDKGGLSNQPQHF.

This clonotype was seen more than once but under ten times. The DNA is omitted, as the CDR3 cannot be located on it reliably, and the CDR3 follows TCRdb's listing. The genes are TRBV30 and TRBJ2-2. The CDR3 totals 15 residues, both ends included. From germline, CDR1 is GTSNPN and CDR2 SVGIG (reference sequence). The CDR3: CAWSVNDLRAGELFF.

The chain uses TRBV24-1 and TRBJ2-7, with D perhaps TRBD1 or TRBD2 (5 bases each). The CDR3 is made up of 14 amino acids. The ends were cut back, 3 bases at V and 2 bases at J, with 10 bases in the middle. Germline CDR1 and CDR2: KGHDR and SFDVKD. CDR3 DNA sequence: TGTGCCACCAGTGATGCAGGGAGACCCTACGAGCAGTACTTC. Residues: CATSDAGRPYEQYF.

Only a few counts were recorded for this clonotype. Written as DNA, the CDR3 is TGTGCCAGCAGTTTATTCCCTAGCGGCCCGTACGAGCAGTACTTC. Translation gives CASSLFPSGPYEQYF. The rearrangement uses TRBV12-3 or TRBV12-4 and TRBJ2-7; TRBD2 matches 7 bases. The V segment lost 2 bases and the J segment 4 bases; nucleotides outside the gene matches: 8. The CDR3 has 15 amino acids.

A few counts support this clonotype. The gene calls are TRBV7-8 and TRBJ1-6; a possible D gene is TRBD1 (5 bases). Germline CDR1 is SGHVS and CDR2 is FQNEAQ. Trimming stripped 7 bases from V and 1 base from J, with 14 bases between. The CDR3 spans 16 residues. CDR3 in amino acids: CASTPLGGSYNSPLHF. CDR3 in DNA: TGTGCCAGCACTCCCCTCGGGGGATCCTATAATTCACCCCTCCACTTT.

The V gene is TRBV20-1, the J gene TRBJ2-4, with 9 positions matching TRBD1. CDR1 is DFQATT, CDR2 SNEGSKA, per germline (reference sequence). CDR3 length: 19 residues. V lost 4 bases to trimming and J lost 0 bases; unmatched junction nucleotides: 16. DNA of the CDR3: TGCAGTGCTATTTCCGCCGGGACAGGGCTAATACTAGCCAAAAACATTCAGTACTTC. Translation gives CSAISAGTGLILAKNIQYF.

V and J are TRBV4-1 and TRBJ1-2; unclear D gene. The CDR3 totals 16 residues. The ends were cut back, 1 base at V and 4 bases at J, with 16 bases in the middle. Germline V gives CDR1 MGHRA, CDR2 YSYEKL. For the CDR3, the DNA is TGCGCCAGCAGCCAAGGGGCGCGGGCATCGGGCTATGGCTACACCTTC. Translating it yields CASSQGARASGYGYTF.

This clonotype was seen many times. The chain recombines TRBV12-3 or TRBV12-4 with TRBJ2-7; 11 nucleotides match TRBD1. The CDR3 covers 14 residues. V trimming: 6 bases; J trimming: 3 bases; junction bases outside the gene matches: 4. DNA of the CDR3: TGTGCCAGCAGGGACGGGACAGGGGGCTACGAGCAGTACTTC. Translated, it gives CASRDGTGGYEQYF.